This T cell receptor beta chain is drawn from a study of shared clonotypes between healthy human individuals. Whole-study context: Researchers assigned three CD4 naive, three CD4 memory, two CD8 naive and one CD8 memory plate to each donor. Points from the study as a whole: Among donors, the sharing of clonotypes was expected to be influenced by sequencing depth.

This clone was recorded once. Its target is unknown. A read error is possible here, since a much larger clone lies one base away. Different DNA sequences within this sample yield the same CDR3. Authors' processing steps: Filtering differed for immunoSEQ, which gave only junction sequences without quality scores. The repertoire was sequenced with immunoSEQ multiplex PCR; TCRdb's copy has only in-frame clones and lacks some. V and J calls and clone size are given by that table; D and trimming were obtained from the DNA. The repertoire holds over a million clones, around 82% seen once, with approximately 0.5% in the top ten. The receptor was isolated from a man between 18 and 35 years old in good health. Some clones in this sample may be carry-over from other donors' samples. Sample: memory CD4+ T cells from PBMCs. Documented subset: CD45RA-negative fraction.

Here the CDR3 reads CAWSVLGTSGSEQFF. The CDR3 region has the DNA TGCGCCTGGAGTGTACTCGGGACTAGCGGATCTGAGCAGTTCTTC. V usage is TRBV30 and J usage is TRBJ2-1, with TRBD2 matching over 11 bases. The germline V gene encodes CDR1 GTSNPN and CDR2 SVGIG (reference sequence). The CDR3 loop spans 15 amino acids. Variable domain in full (rest from reference TRBV30 and TRBJ2-1): SQTIHQWPATLVQPVGSPLSLECTVEGTSNPNLYWYRQAAGRGLQLLFYSVGIGQISSEVPQNLSASRPQDRQFILSSKKLLLSDSGFYLCAWSVLGTSGSEQFFGPGTRLTVL.